The T cell receptor beta chain described here comes from a study of blood T cell repertoires in COVID-19. In the authors' methods: Researchers report that nucleated cell counts were estimated from reference gene primer amplification. Profiling relied on immunoSEQ multiplex PCR, and the TCRdb table lists in-frame clones only, not all of them. V, J and clone size are taken as reported in that table, and D and trimming were inferred from the DNA itself. This sample has roughly 400,000 clones, with 80% to 90% found just once. Cohort assignment relied on participant-reported clinical history. The sequencing input was PBMCs or T cells enriched from blood (not recorded which). The sequence derives from a man between 25 and 39 years old who had recovered from COVID-19.

The CDR3 spells CARSKSLGPDTQYF. CDR3 sequence (DNA): TGCGCCAGAAGCAAGTCCCTGGGCCCAGATACGCAGTATTTT. The rearrangement joins TRBV4-1 to TRBJ2-3; D is uncertain. Germline CDR1 is MGHRA and CDR2 is YSYEKL. V lost 9 bases, J lost 4 bases, and 17 bases lay in between. CDR3 length: 14 residues.